Below, 20 T cell receptor beta chains from the same sample are listed, as sequenced in a study of human thymus T cells. Some clones are missing from TCRdb's copy, which holds only in-frame ones; the method was immunoSEQ multiplex PCR. The table has 54,000 or so clones, about 93% seen once. Sequencing input: blood. These receptor sequences come from a boy under two years old with a congenital heart defect but otherwise immunologically healthy.

The chain employs TRBV4-1 and TRBJ2-7; D ambiguous. Germline CDR1 MGHRA, CDR2 YSYEKL. The V gene lost 3 bases and the J gene lost 4 bases, with 16 bases spanning the gap. This CDR3 has 15 amino acids. In DNA form, the CDR3 reads TGCGCCAGCAGCCATTACACCGGGCTACTGTACGAGCAGTACTTC. Translated: CASSHYTGLLYEQYF.

The chain uses TRBV19 and TRBJ2-1; TRBD2 might be the D (7 bases). V was shortened by 6 bases and J by 9 bases, with 15 bases between the two germline ends. This CDR3 contains 13 residues. CDR1 is LNHDA, CDR2 SQIVND, per germline (reference sequence). CDR3 loop: CASSGGPWGEQFF. The CDR3 DNA is TGTGCCAGTAGCGGGGGGCCCTGGGGTGAGCAGTTCTTC.

V usage is TRBV2 and J usage is TRBJ2-7; D may match TRBD1 or TRBD2 (7 bases each). Trimming took 7 bases from V and 4 from J, leaving 11 bases between them. Germline CDR1 reads SNHLY; CDR2 reads FYNNEI. The CDR3 totals 12 residues. The CDR3 region has the DNA TGTGCCAGCACGCAGGGGGGGTACGAGCAGTACTTC. This gives the protein CASTQGGYEQYF.

J is TRBJ2-7 and V is TRBV7-2; 10 nucleotides line up with TRBD2. The CDR3 is 14 residues long. Germline CDR1 SGHTA, CDR2 FQGNSA. J gave up 2 bases and V 4 bases, and 2 bases lay outside the gene matches. DNA for the CDR3: TGTGCCAGCAGCTACGGACTAGCGGCCTACGAGCAGTACTTC. It translates to CASSYGLAAYEQYF.

This chain joins TRBV6-5 and TRBJ2-2; 7 bases match TRBD2. Germline V gives CDR1 MNHEY, CDR2 SVGAGI. The CDR3 loop spans 15 amino acids. V dropped 0 bases and J dropped 6; count of bases not matched to a gene: 4. In nucleotides, the CDR3 is TGTGCCAGCAGTTACTCCGGACTAGTTTCCGGGGAGCTGTTTTTT. Translation: CASSYSGLVSGELFF.

This chain links TRBV28 with TRBJ2-7; tentatively, D is TRBD2 (6 bases). With 6 bases removed from V and 0 bases from J, the gap between germline ends came to 15 bases. This CDR3 contains 15 residues. Germline values: CDR1 MDHEN, CDR2 SYDVKM. CDR3 amino acids: CASSPTVAVSYEQYF. In nucleotides, the CDR3 is TGTGCCAGCAGCCCAACGGTAGCGGTCTCCTACGAGCAGTACTTC.

The chain is built from TRBV5-1 and TRBJ2-3; maybe TRBD1 (6 bases). Germline values: CDR1 SGHRS, CDR2 YFSETQ. This CDR3 has 15 residues. Trimming shortened V by 1 base and J by 2 bases, and 11 bases separated the two germline ends. CDR3 nucleotides: TGCGCCAGCAGCTTGTGGAACAGGGCCACAGATACGCAGTATTTT. Translating it yields CASSLWNRATDTQYF.

V is TRBV2 and J is TRBJ2-1; 16 bases agree with TRBD2. CDR1 and CDR2 (germline): SNHLY, FYNNEI. V shed 7 bases and J 8 bases; nucleotides not matched to a gene: 5. This CDR3 region has 15 residues. The CDR3 sequence: CASKVGLAGGDEQFF. The CDR3 nucleotides read TGTGCCAGCAAGGTGGGACTAGCGGGAGGGGATGAGCAGTTCTTC.

The V call is TRBV2, the J call TRBJ2-2; no reliable D call. The germline gives CDR1 SNHLY, CDR2 FYNNEI. Between the trimmed V and J ends, which lost 4 bases and 6 bases, there was a span of 18 bases. This CDR3 has 16 residues. Here the CDR3 reads CASSAISVVVAGELFF. The CDR3 DNA is TGTGCCAGCAGTGCTATAAGTGTTGTGGTGGCCGGGGAGCTGTTTTTT.

The J gene is TRBJ2-1, the V gene TRBV5-1; D may be TRBD2 (5 bases). CDR3 size: 15 residues. CDR1 and CDR2 from the germline V gene are SGHRS and YFSETQ. V dropped 0 bases and J dropped 2 bases, with 9 bases sitting between them. In DNA form, the CDR3 reads TGCGCCAGCAGCTTGGCCCTAGCAACCTACAATGAGCAGTTCTTC. It is translated as CASSLALATYNEQFF.

This clone occurred once. The V call is TRBV28, the J call TRBJ1-3, with a weak D call TRBD1 (6 bases). Trimming took off 4 bases at V and 4 bases at J, with 11 bases between the two ends. The CDR3 length is 14 residues. In germline, CDR1 is MDHEN, CDR2 SYDVKM. In DNA form, the CDR3 reads TGTGCCAGCAGTTACAGGGAGAGGGGAAACACCATATATTTT. Encoded protein: CASSYRERGNTIYF.

Concerning this clone: A single base is all that separates this from a far larger clone, so a read error is likely. Other DNA sequences in this specimen translate into the identical CDR3. The chain couples TRBV5-1 to TRBJ2-7, with D perhaps TRBD2 (6 bases). This CDR3 region has 13 residues. V was trimmed by 3 bases and J by 6 bases, leaving 13 bases between them. The germline V gene encodes CDR1 SGHRS and CDR2 YFSETQ. As DNA, the CDR3 is TGCGCCAGCAGCTCTGCGCGGGACTTCGAGCAGTACTTC. Protein: CASSSARDFEQYF.

This clone has more than one count but fewer than ten. The chain carries TRBV6-6 and TRBJ1-1, with TRBD1 matching 7 bases. Germline lookup yields CDR1 MNHNY and CDR2 SVGAGI (reference sequence). This CDR3 contains 12 residues. The V gene end was trimmed by 9 bases and the J gene end by 3 bases; junction bases not matched to a gene: 4. This CDR3 reads CASGDRYTEAFF. As DNA, the CDR3 is TGTGCCAGTGGGGACAGATACACTGAAGCTTTCTTT.

The CDR3 DNA is TGTGCCAGCAGCCCGCACGGGGGCGATGAAAAACTGTTTTTT. Translated, it gives CASSPHGGDEKLFF. The chain combines TRBV5-4 with TRBJ1-4; D is possibly TRBD1 (6 bases). Germline CDR1 reads SGHNT; CDR2 reads YYREEE (reference sequence). Trimming removed 4 bases at V and 6 bases at J, with 13 bases between. The CDR3 has 14 amino acids.

The chain has TRBV7-2 and TRBJ1-1; D gene uncertain. Germline V gives CDR1 SGHTA, CDR2 FQGNSA. This CDR3 region has 15 residues. Trimming removed 6 bases at V and 1 base at J, with 15 bases between. The DNA of the CDR3 is TGTGCCAGCAGGGCGCGGGGTCGAGGGAACACTGAAGCTTTCTTT. Protein sequence: CASRARGRGNTEAFF.

The J gene is TRBJ2-2, the V gene TRBV2, with D possibly matching TRBD2 (6 bases). This CDR3 has 17 residues. V lost 4 bases to trimming and J lost 1 base, with 16 bases between them. The germline gives CDR1 SNHLY, CDR2 FYNNEI. CDR3 bases: TGTGCCAGCAGTGCTAGCAGGTCGGGAGTGAACACCGGGGAGCTGTTTTTT. Translated, it gives CASSASRSGVNTGELFF.

The rearrangement joins TRBV6-5 to TRBJ2-2, with 14 bases identical to TRBD2. V shed 2 bases and J 5 bases; nucleotides not matched to a gene: 1. Germline loops: CDR1 MNHEY, CDR2 SVGAGI. CDR3 length: 16 amino acids. The CDR3 bases are TGTGCCAGCAGTTACCGACTAGCGGGGGGGACCGGGGAGCTGTTTTTT. Its translation is CASSYRLAGGTGELFF.

The genes are TRBV11-3 and TRBJ2-1, with 7 bases lining up with TRBD1. The CDR3 loop spans 15 amino acids. J was trimmed by 4 bases and V by 5 bases; bases with no gene match: 8. In germline, CDR1 is SGHNT, CDR2 YENEEA. As DNA, the CDR3 is TGTGCCAGCAGCGTACAGGGGAAAGGTTACAATGAGCAGTTCTTC. Translated, it gives CASSVQGKGYNEQFF.

The chain combines TRBV25-1 with TRBJ2-1; 13 nucleotides match TRBD2. This CDR3 contains 16 residues. The V gene end was trimmed by 4 bases and the J gene end by 3 bases; junction bases not matched to a gene: 3. Germline V gives CDR1 MGHDK, CDR2 SYGVNS. CDR3 residues: CASSGLAGGNYNEQFF. DNA of the CDR3: TGTGCCAGCAGTGGACTAGCGGGGGGAAACTACAATGAGCAGTTCTTC.

The rearrangement joins TRBV7-2 to TRBJ2-3; TRBD2 agrees at 11 bases. Germline loops: CDR1 SGHTA, CDR2 FQGNSA. After removal of 3 bases from V and 4 bases from J, the junction contained 0 bases not matched to a gene. The CDR3 is made up of 14 amino acids. In DNA, the CDR3 is TGTGCCAGCAGCTTTAGCGGGGGGGCAGATACGCAGTATTTT. Translation gives CASSFSGGADTQYF.